This is a list of T cell receptor beta chains from one sample in a study of cytomegalovirus exposure and HLA in healthy donors. Sequencing used immunoSEQ multiplex PCR; TCRdb keeps in-frame clones, though not all of them. The table lists 150,000 to 200,000 clones, roughly 79% of them singletons. Specimen: PBMCs. The receptors were sampled from a man aged 35-49 years in good health and CMV-seronegative. CDR3s include the opening cysteine and the closing phenylalanine or tryptophan. Each record gives: V gene, J gene, clone size, D gene, CDR3 protein, CDR3 DNA. A D gene is named only where the DNA matches it firmly. Clone size is not always given. Where it is, it says once, few, many or a class for expanded clones.

>TRBV7-3|TRBJ2-1|.|.
CASSLQDSLFGEQFF
TGTGCCAGCAGCCTACAGGACAGCCTTTTTGGTGAGCAGTTCTTC
>TRBV15|TRBJ2-2|.|TRBD2
CATSSGLAGDAGELFF
TGTGCCACCAGCAGTGGACTAGCGGGAGACGCCGGGGAGCTGTTTTTT
>TRBV19|TRBJ1-2|.|.
CASSGERAGGYTF
TGTGCCAGTAGCGGGGAGAGGGCAGGTGGCTACACCTTC
>TRBV6-5|TRBJ2-7|.|.
CASSYDRHYEQYF
TGTGCCAGCAGTTACGACAGGCACTACGAGCAGTACTTC
>TRBV7-2|TRBJ2-6|.|.
CASRLTGRSSGANGLTF
TGTGCCAGCAGGTTGACAGGGAGGAGCTCTGGGGCCAACGGCCTGACTTTC
>TRBV5-8|TRBJ1-2|.|.
CASSLKPGGYGYTF
TGTGCCAGCAGCTTGAAGCCGGGGGGCTATGGCTACACCTTC
>TRBV5-1|TRBJ2-7|.|.
CASSLPDSYEQYF
TGCGCCAGCAGCTTGCCCGACAGCTACGAGCAGTACTTC
>TRBV7-9|TRBJ2-4|.|TRBD2
CASSAREGKNIQYF
TGCGCCAGCAGCGCCCGGGAGGGCAAAAACATTCAGTACTTC
>TRBV30|TRBJ2-1|few|.
CAWSGRATSYNEQFF
TGTGCCTGGAGCGGGAGAGCTACCTCCTACAATGAGCAGTTCTTC
>TRBV15|TRBJ2-1|few|TRBD2
CATSEGTSGLREQFF
TGTGCCACCAGCGAAGGGACTAGCGGCCTAAGGGAGCAGTTCTTC
>TRBV7-2|TRBJ2-7|few|TRBD1
CASSPDRGYGYEQYF
TGTGCCAGCAGCCCAGACAGGGGGTATGGCTACGAGCAGTACTTC
>TRBV5-4|TRBJ2-7|.|.
CASRKPTEGEQYF
TGTGCCAGCAGAAAGCCGACGGAGGGCGAGCAGTACTTC
>TRBV2|TRBJ1-5|.|.
CASSDARVTQPQHF
TGTGCCAGCAGTGACGCGAGGGTCACTCAGCCCCAGCATTTT
>TRBV5-4|TRBJ2-1|.|TRBD2
CASSLGAGGIYNEQFF
TGTGCCAGCAGCTTAGGAGCGGGAGGAATCTACAATGAGCAGTTCTTC
>TRBV5-1|TRBJ2-1|once|.
CASSKQGGGLDLNEQFF
TGCGCCAGCAGCAAGCAAGGGGGAGGACTAGACCTCAATGAGCAGTTCTTC
>TRBV5-4|TRBJ2-6|.|.
CASSHDRSSGANVLTF
TGTGCCAGCAGCCACGACAGGAGCTCTGGGGCCAACGTCCTGACTTTC
>TRBV27|TRBJ1-1|once|.
CASSLSSYTEAFF
TGTGCCAGCAGTTTATCGTCGTACACTGAAGCTTTCTTT